These T cell receptor beta chains were read from a single sample in a study of T cell responses to AZD1222 COVID-19 vaccine. Measured with immunoSEQ multiplex PCR; TCRdb has only the in-frame clones, and not every one. The sample contains roughly 130,000 clones, around 83% of which appear only once. The input for sequencing was peripheral blood, taken on day 0 of AZD1222 vaccination. The source is an adult in good health. Both conserved end residues are part of each CDR3. D genes are given only for firm matches. Not all rows give a size; the values are once, few, many and, for expanded clones, a class.

j_gene: TRBJ1-4; d_gene: TRBD1; abundance: .; v_gene: TRBV6-6; CDR3nt: TGTGCCAGCAGCCCGAGGCCCAGGACAGGGGGATCAACTAATGAAAAACTGTTTTTT; CDR3aa: CASSPRPRTGGSTNEKLFF
j_gene: TRBJ1-4; d_gene: TRBD1; abundance: once; v_gene: TRBV5-3; CDR3nt: TGTGCCAGAAGCTTGATGTCAGGGGGCCATGAAAAACTGTTTTTT; CDR3aa: CARSLMSGGHEKLFF
j_gene: TRBJ2-2; d_gene: TRBD2; abundance: few; v_gene: TRBV19; CDR3nt: TGTGCCAGTAGTAGAGCGGGGGTGGGCGCCGGGGAGCTGTTTTTT; CDR3aa: CASSRAGVGAGELFF
j_gene: TRBJ1-2; d_gene: .; abundance: .; v_gene: TRBV24-1; CDR3nt: TGTGCCACCAGTGATTTGGACAGATACTATGGCTACACCTTC; CDR3aa: CATSDLDRYYGYTF
j_gene: TRBJ1-2; d_gene: TRBD1; abundance: .; v_gene: TRBV9; CDR3nt: TGTGCCAGCAGCGCCCCGGGGCAGGGGGTCTATGGCTACACCTTC; CDR3aa: CASSAPGQGVYGYTF
j_gene: TRBJ1-2; d_gene: .; abundance: once; v_gene: TRBV27; CDR3nt: TGTGCCAGCAGGGCGCCCGGGGATTTAAACTATGGCTACACCTTC; CDR3aa: CASRAPGDLNYGYTF
j_gene: TRBJ1-1; d_gene: .; abundance: once; v_gene: TRBV21-1; CDR3nt: TGTGCCAGCAGCAATTCCCCGGACACTGAAGCTTTCTTT; CDR3aa: CASSNSPDTEAFF
j_gene: TRBJ1-1; d_gene: .; abundance: .; v_gene: TRBV4-1; CDR3nt: TGCGCCAGCAGCCAAGATAACGGCGGCACTGAAGCTTTCTTT; CDR3aa: CASSQDNGGTEAFF
j_gene: TRBJ2-3; d_gene: .; abundance: .; v_gene: TRBV4-3; CDR3nt: TGCGCCAGCAGCCAAGGGAACCTACAGGGGAGGACAGATACGCAGTATTTT; CDR3aa: CASSQGNLQGRTDTQYF
j_gene: TRBJ2-2; d_gene: .; abundance: .; v_gene: TRBV7-3; CDR3nt: TGTGCCAGCAGCTCCCCCCAGGGCGGGGAGCTGTTTTTT; CDR3aa: CASSSPQGGELFF
j_gene: TRBJ2-7; d_gene: .; abundance: .; v_gene: TRBV19; CDR3nt: TGTGCCAGTAGTATTAGGGGCGGGACCTACGAGCAGTACTTC; CDR3aa: CASSIRGGTYEQYF
j_gene: TRBJ2-5; d_gene: .; abundance: .; v_gene: TRBV27; CDR3nt: TGTGCCAGCAGTGTAGACATTCAAGAGACCCAGTACTTC; CDR3aa: CASSVDIQETQYF
j_gene: TRBJ2-7; d_gene: TRBD1; abundance: once; v_gene: TRBV6-5; CDR3nt: TGTGCCACCGGGTGGACAGGAAGCTCCTACGAGCAGTACTTC; CDR3aa: CATGWTGSSYEQYF
j_gene: TRBJ1-1; d_gene: .; abundance: once; v_gene: TRBV14; CDR3nt: TGTGCCAGCAGCGCAGGGGTCTCGAACACTGAAGCTTTCTTT; CDR3aa: CASSAGVSNTEAFF
j_gene: TRBJ2-5; d_gene: .; abundance: .; v_gene: TRBV28; CDR3nt: TGTGCCAGCAGTCCCCTACAGGGACAAGAGACCCAGTACTTC; CDR3aa: CASSPLQGQETQYF
j_gene: TRBJ2-1; d_gene: TRBD2; abundance: .; v_gene: TRBV19; CDR3nt: TGTGCCAGTAGTAAGCGAACCGGGACTAGCGACGCCTACAATGAGCAGTTCTTC; CDR3aa: CASSKRTGTSDAYNEQFF
j_gene: TRBJ2-3; d_gene: TRBD2; abundance: .; v_gene: TRBV7-8; CDR3nt: TGTGCCAGCAGCTTAAGGGGACTAGCGTCTTCCCCACCGTATTTT; CDR3aa: CASSLRGLASSPPYF
j_gene: TRBJ1-2; d_gene: .; abundance: once; v_gene: TRBV7-9; CDR3nt: TGTGCCAGCAGCTTAGTCCCGGGATCATCCAACTATGGCTACACCTTC; CDR3aa: CASSLVPGSSNYGYTF
j_gene: TRBJ1-1; d_gene: .; abundance: .; v_gene: TRBV6-5; CDR3nt: TGTGCCAGCAGTTACTCGAAGGGGAACACTGAAGCTTTCTTT; CDR3aa: CASSYSKGNTEAFF
j_gene: TRBJ1-2; d_gene: .; abundance: .; v_gene: TRBV6-5; CDR3nt: TGTGCCAGCCTTAGAGGGGGGGCCGGTGGCTACACCTTC; CDR3aa: CASLRGGAGGYTF
j_gene: TRBJ1-5; d_gene: TRBD1; abundance: .; v_gene: TRBV10-3; CDR3nt: TGTGCCATCAGTGGGACAGGGGGAGGCAATCAGCCCCAGCATTTT; CDR3aa: CAISGTGGGNQPQHF
j_gene: TRBJ2-7; d_gene: .; abundance: .; v_gene: TRBV28; CDR3nt: TGTGCCAGCAGGAGCGGTACCTACGAGCAGTACTTC; CDR3aa: CASRSGTYEQYF
j_gene: TRBJ2-7; d_gene: .; abundance: .; v_gene: TRBV5-1; CDR3nt: TGCGCCAGCAGCTTGGTGGCAGGGCGCTCCTACGAGCAGTACTTC; CDR3aa: CASSLVAGRSYEQYF
j_gene: TRBJ2-1; d_gene: TRBD2; abundance: .; v_gene: TRBV6-4; CDR3nt: TGTGCCAGCAGTGACTCGCCGGGACTACCGCAGTTCTTC; CDR3aa: CASSDSPGLPQFF
j_gene: TRBJ1-5; d_gene: TRBD1; abundance: .; v_gene: TRBV28; CDR3nt: TGTGCCAGCAGTCTCAACCGTGCAGGGGGAAATCAGCCCCAGCATTTT; CDR3aa: CASSLNRAGGNQPQHF
j_gene: TRBJ1-1; d_gene: .; abundance: .; v_gene: TRBV7-9; CDR3nt: TGTGCCAGCAACTTGAGGGAAAACACTGAAGCTTTCTTT; CDR3aa: CASNLRENTEAFF
j_gene: TRBJ1-1; d_gene: .; abundance: .; v_gene: TRBV12-3/TRBV12-4; CDR3nt: TGTGCCAGCAGCCAACCCGAGTCCACTGAAGCTTTCTTT; CDR3aa: CASSQPESTEAFF
j_gene: TRBJ1-2; d_gene: .; abundance: .; v_gene: TRBV7-8; CDR3nt: TGTGCCAGCAGCTTAGGGGCCCTTAGGACCTATGGCTACACCTTC; CDR3aa: CASSLGALRTYGYTF
j_gene: TRBJ1-1; d_gene: .; abundance: .; v_gene: TRBV19; CDR3nt: TGTGCCAGCCGGACTCACGAGCAGGGGAACACTGAAGCTTTCTTT; CDR3aa: CASRTHEQGNTEAFF
j_gene: TRBJ2-5; d_gene: .; abundance: .; v_gene: TRBV29-1; CDR3nt: TGCAGCGTCGAAGGTAGTCAGGAGACCCAGTACTTC; CDR3aa: CSVEGSQETQYF
j_gene: TRBJ2-1; d_gene: .; abundance: once; v_gene: TRBV6-2/TRBV6-3; CDR3nt: TGTGCCAGCAGTTACCCACCCCCGTTTCGGAGCTCCTACAATGAGCAGTTCTTC; CDR3aa: CASSYPPPFRSSYNEQFF
j_gene: TRBJ2-5; d_gene: TRBD1; abundance: .; v_gene: TRBV5-1; CDR3nt: TGCGCCAGCACCTCGACAGGGGCCCAAGAGACCCAGTACTTC; CDR3aa: CASTSTGAQETQYF
j_gene: TRBJ1-2; d_gene: TRBD1; abundance: once; v_gene: TRBV5-6; CDR3nt: TGTGCCAGCTCCGTGGAGGGACAGTTCTTTGGGGCTTATGGCTACACCTTC; CDR3aa: CASSVEGQFFGAYGYTF
j_gene: TRBJ2-3; d_gene: TRBD2; abundance: .; v_gene: TRBV10-3; CDR3nt: TGTGCCATCCTTGGCGGGGAGGGAGATACGCAGTATTTT; CDR3aa: CAILGGEGDTQYF
j_gene: TRBJ1-3; d_gene: .; abundance: .; v_gene: TRBV21-1; CDR3nt: TGTGCCAGCAGCAAAGATCCAGGGCAGGGAAACACCATATATTTT; CDR3aa: CASSKDPGQGNTIYF
j_gene: TRBJ2-7; d_gene: .; abundance: .; v_gene: TRBV2; CDR3nt: TGTGCCAGCCTAAACGGGGCCCAGGGTTTAGAGCAGTACTTC; CDR3aa: CASLNGAQGLEQYF
j_gene: TRBJ1-6; d_gene: .; abundance: .; v_gene: TRBV30; CDR3nt: TGTGCCTGGAGTCGCACATCGGGGCCCCTCCACTTT; CDR3aa: CAWSRTSGPLHF